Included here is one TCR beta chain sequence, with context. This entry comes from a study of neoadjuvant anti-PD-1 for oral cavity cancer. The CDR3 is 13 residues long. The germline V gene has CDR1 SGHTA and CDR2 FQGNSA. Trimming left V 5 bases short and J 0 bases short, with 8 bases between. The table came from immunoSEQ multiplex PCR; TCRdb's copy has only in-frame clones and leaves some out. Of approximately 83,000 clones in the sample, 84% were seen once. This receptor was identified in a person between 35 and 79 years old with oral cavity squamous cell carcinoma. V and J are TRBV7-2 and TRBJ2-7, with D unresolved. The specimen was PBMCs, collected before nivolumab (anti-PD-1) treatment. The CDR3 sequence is CASSPFASYEQYF. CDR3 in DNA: TGTGCCAGCAGCCCGTTTGCCTCCTACGAGCAGTACTTC.